This record covers a single T cell receptor beta chain. The antigen remains unidentified. Some clones are missing from TCRdb's copy, which holds only in-frame ones; the method was immunoSEQ multiplex PCR. The table records approximately 110,000 clones, 81% of them present only once. This sample was included in a study of radiotherapy plus CTLA-4 blockade in lung cancer. Study-wide background: An objective response was seen in about 17% of patients, and disease control in 25% to 40%. Study observations and caveats: Blood-borne expansion of tumor-derived TCR clones followed radiotherapy plus ipilimumab. Early clone dynamics of blood T cells, plus interferon-beta, reportedly predicted response best.

Ipilimumab-mediated CTLA-4 blockade plus focal radiation was given to patients having chemo-refractory metastatic non-small-cell lung cancer. The CDR3 consists of 13 residues. V lost 5 bases to trimming and J lost 6 bases, with 14 bases between them. CDR1 and CDR2 (germline): SGHVS, FQNEAQ. The source material was peripheral blood, sampled from a patient treated with radiotherapy plus ipilimumab. This clonotype originated in a human donor with non-small cell lung cancer that progressed on radiotherapy plus ipilimumab. Some clones in this sample may be carry-over from other donors' samples. This chain connects TRBV7-8 to TRBJ2-7; D might be TRBD1 or TRBD2, each matching 6 bases. The CDR3 region has the DNA TGTGCCAGCAGCCCTAGGGGGGAGTTCGAGCAGTACTTC. The encoded protein is CASSPRGEFEQYF. The entire variable domain, with the rest obtained from reference TRBV7-8 and TRBJ2-7, is as follows: GAGVSQSPRYKVAKRGQDVALRCDPISGHVSLFWYQQALGQGPEFLTYFQNEAQLDKSGLPSDRFFAERPEGSVSTLKIQRTQQEDSAVYLCASSPRGEFEQYFGPGTRLTVT.